The source of this T cell receptor beta chain is a study of blood T cells in healthy people across ages. Sample-barcoded 5' priming and a J-beta primer mix drove a second PCR of about 7 to 11 cycles. TCRdb analysed the 5' RACE reads with MiXCR anew, one entry per CDR3 protein. The sample contains about 1,600,000 distinct CDR3 sequences, around two fifths of which appear only once. What was sequenced was blood. This clonotype was obtained from a woman younger than 35 in good health.

In DNA, the CDR3 is TGTGCCAGCAGCCAAGATGACGTCGGCAACTTCTACGAGCAGTACTTC. Translating it yields CASSQDDVGNFYEQYF. The rearrangement links TRBV4-2 to TRBJ2-7; D not resolved. V was shortened by 0 bases and J by 3 bases, with 15 bases between the two germline ends. This CDR3 is built from 16 residues. The germline gives CDR1 LGHNA, CDR2 YNFKEQ.